These T cell receptor beta chains were read from a single sample in a study of cytomegalovirus exposure and HLA in healthy donors. Repertoires were generated with immunoSEQ multiplex PCR, while TCRdb's copy carries only in-frame clones and drops some. Counted here are 100,000 or so clones, around 80% occurring once; the ten biggest clones make up approximately 1.3%. Sequencing was carried out using PBMCs. These receptors all come from a man aged 40-49 years in good health and CMV-seronegative. The CDR3 runs from the conserved cysteine through the conserved F or W.

v_gene	j_gene	len	CDR3aa
TRBV11-2	TRBJ1-3	16	CASSLLSGLPEDTIYF
TRBV7-2	TRBJ1-2	15	CASSLVKQGLSGYTF
TRBV6-1	TRBJ2-5	13	CASRLQGWETQYF
TRBV5-1	TRBJ2-2	14	CASNWEGNTGELFF
TRBV11-2	TRBJ2-5	14	CASSLVDSPRAQYF
TRBV28	TRBJ2-7	13	CASSPSTAYEQYF
TRBV4-1	TRBJ2-5	14	CASSQDTGPLAQYF
TRBV28	TRBJ1-5	14	CASSPGLRNQPQHF
TRBV5-6	TRBJ1-1	13	CASSYTGVTEAFF
TRBV7-9	TRBJ1-1	14	CASSLGQGYTEAFF
TRBV7-6	TRBJ2-7	15	CASSLEQGNTYEQYF
TRBV7-9	TRBJ2-3	14	CASSDEKGEFTQYF
TRBV20-1	TRBJ2-7	11	CSAHRVDEQYF
TRBV7-2	TRBJ2-5	16	CASSLVGRGSSETQYF
TRBV18	TRBJ2-1	15	CASSAESQAYNEQFF
TRBV5-4	TRBJ1-1	15	CASSQGVAGGTEAFF
TRBV7-9	TRBJ2-2	15	CASSQRQGNTGELFF
TRBV4-1	TRBJ1-1	15	CASSQEGVMNTEAFF
TRBV19	TRBJ1-1	14	CASSIVPGETEAFF
TRBV30	TRBJ1-3	15	CATSSQGAAGNTIYF
TRBV5-1	TRBJ1-6	20	CASSLHRRDRASSYNSPLHF
TRBV4-1	TRBJ1-4	14	CASSQLQGAEKLFF
TRBV19	TRBJ1-5	15	CASSPEDRGNQPQHF
TRBV7-9	TRBJ2-7	14	CSSSMERGKDEQYF
TRBV7-2	TRBJ1-1	15	CASSLEGGLNTEAFF
TRBV7-9	TRBJ1-1	13	CASSPTGDTEAFF
TRBV5-5	TRBJ1-2	13	CASRLDREYGYTF
TRBV19	TRBJ2-7	14	CASSIVQGSSEQYF
TRBV27	TRBJ1-1	15	CASSLYQGGNTEAFF
TRBV7-2	TRBJ2-6	16	CASNSQGSPGANVLTF
TRBV10-3	TRBJ1-6	15	CAISEGQGHDSPLHF
TRBV7-2	TRBJ1-5	13	CASSPQSDQPQHF
TRBV5-1	TRBJ2-1	13	CASSLMSGGEQFF
TRBV27	TRBJ2-7	14	CASRDGQGADEQYF
TRBV6-1	TRBJ1-5	14	CASRKTGAAQPQHF
TRBV11-3	TRBJ2-7	12	CASSSLTGKQYF
TRBV19	TRBJ2-7	14	CASSIGTGGCEQYF
TRBV6-1	TRBJ1-2	13	CASTPQGQYGYTF
TRBV6-6	TRBJ2-7	15	CASRWGLAGSYEQYF
TRBV19	TRBJ2-4	20	CASSIAPDRNWRSTKNIQYF
TRBV7-2	-	17	CASSLVGGRGSSYEQYF
TRBV25-1	TRBJ2-2	15	CASRGTRTVAGELFF
TRBV7-2	TRBJ2-3	14	CASSLEGEAGTQYF
TRBV6-4	TRBJ2-4	15	CASSAGAGAKNIQYF